This TCR beta chain appears in the sequencing data of a study of T-cell reconstitution after alpha-beta-depleted transplantation in children. Study-wide points: T-cell numbers and diversity one year post-transplant derived largely from freshly generated T cells. Expanded graft clones, several hundred of them, were reportedly the source of alpha-beta T cells about two months after transplant. At day 60, the high TCRbeta diversity found in some patients originated from recipient T cells and thymic progenitors that had survived.

This clonotype was counted a few times. The antigen remains unidentified. Trimming took off 0 bases at V and 13 bases at J, with 22 bases between the two ends. The length of the CDR3 is 15 residues. Germline CDR1 reads DFQATT; CDR2 reads SNEGSKA (reference sequence). For TCRbeta, the library was prepared with unique molecular identifiers. From the PCR reads, TCRdb called clonotypes with MiXCR, one entry per CDR3 protein. The sample carries about a million distinct CDR3 sequences, about 29% recorded once. The sequencing here drew on PBMCs, mostly from graft donor cells, taken 360 days after TCRalphabeta/CD19-depleted stem cell transplant. The rearrangement links TRBV20-1 to TRBJ2-1, with a possible D match to TRBD1 (5 bases). The receptor was isolated from a boy in the first two years of life who had a stem cell transplant for SCID, so the T cells may come from the graft donor. The CDR3 bases are TGCAGTGCTAGAGATGTCAGGGCAATCTCGCCCTCCCAGTTCTTC. Protein product: CSARDVRAISPSQFF.